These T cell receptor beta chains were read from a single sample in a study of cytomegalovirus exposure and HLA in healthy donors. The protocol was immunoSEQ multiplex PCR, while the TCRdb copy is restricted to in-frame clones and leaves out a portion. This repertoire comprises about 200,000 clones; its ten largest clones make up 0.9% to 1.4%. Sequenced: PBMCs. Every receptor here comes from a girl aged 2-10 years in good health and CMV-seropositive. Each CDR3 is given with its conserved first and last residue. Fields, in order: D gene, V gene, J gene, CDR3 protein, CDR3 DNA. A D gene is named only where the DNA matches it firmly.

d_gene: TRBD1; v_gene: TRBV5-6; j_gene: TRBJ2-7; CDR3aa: CASKFRGHEQYF; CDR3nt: TGTGCCAGCAAGTTCAGGGGGCACGAGCAGTACTTC
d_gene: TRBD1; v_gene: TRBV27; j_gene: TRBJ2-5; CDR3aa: CASSLSRDRDETQYF; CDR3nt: TGTGCCAGCAGTTTAAGTCGGGACAGGGATGAGACCCAGTACTTC
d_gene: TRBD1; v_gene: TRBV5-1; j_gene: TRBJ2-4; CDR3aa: CANSPGTGVGIQYF; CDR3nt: TGCGCCAACAGTCCCGGGACAGGGGTTGGCATTCAGTACTTC
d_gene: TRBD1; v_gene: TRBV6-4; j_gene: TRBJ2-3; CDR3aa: CASRDREGTDTQYF; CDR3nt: TGTGCCAGCCGGGACAGGGAAGGGACAGATACGCAGTATTTT
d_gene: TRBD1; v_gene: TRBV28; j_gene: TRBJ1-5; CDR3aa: CASSPGTGEPQHF; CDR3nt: TGTGCCAGCAGTCCCGGGACAGGGGAGCCCCAGCATTTT
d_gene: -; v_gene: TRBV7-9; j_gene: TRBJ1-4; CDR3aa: CASSPRVDSNEKLFF; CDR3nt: TGTGCCAGCAGCCCCCGTGTGGACAGCAATGAAAAACTGTTTTTT
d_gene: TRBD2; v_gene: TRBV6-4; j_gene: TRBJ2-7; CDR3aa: CASRLGTSGDLSPYEQYF; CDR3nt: TGTGCCAGCAGGTTGGGGACTAGCGGGGACCTAAGCCCCTACGAGCAGTACTTC
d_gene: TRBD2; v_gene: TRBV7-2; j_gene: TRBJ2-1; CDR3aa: CASSLGREGFNEQFF; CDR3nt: TGTGCCAGCAGCTTAGGCAGGGAGGGATTCAATGAGCAGTTCTTC
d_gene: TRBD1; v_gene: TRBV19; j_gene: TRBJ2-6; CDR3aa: CASSTHLGQGSTGANVLTF; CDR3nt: TGTGCCAGTAGTACCCACCTGGGACAGGGGAGTACTGGGGCCAACGTCCTGACTTTC
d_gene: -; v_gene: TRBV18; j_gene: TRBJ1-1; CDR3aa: CASSPEATWGGAFF; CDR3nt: TGTGCCAGCTCACCCGAGGCGACATGGGGGGGAGCTTTCTTT
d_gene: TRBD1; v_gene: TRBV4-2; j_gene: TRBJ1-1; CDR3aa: CASSPHPGQPDTEAFF; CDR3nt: TGTGCCAGCAGCCCACACCCGGGACAGCCAGACACTGAAGCTTTCTTT
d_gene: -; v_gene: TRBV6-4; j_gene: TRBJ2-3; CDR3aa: CASSDLDTGRGTDTQYF; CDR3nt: TGTGCCAGCAGTGACTTAGATACAGGGAGGGGAACAGATACGCAGTATTTT
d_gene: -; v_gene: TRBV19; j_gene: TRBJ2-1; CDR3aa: CASSLSGLRQPSSYNEQFF; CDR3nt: TGTGCCAGTAGCCTATCGGGACTTCGGCAGCCGAGCTCCTACAATGAGCAGTTCTTC
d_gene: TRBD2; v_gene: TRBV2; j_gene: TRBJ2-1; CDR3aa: CASSEASALAGWGEQFF; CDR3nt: TGTGCCAGCAGTGAAGCATCCGCACTAGCGGGATGGGGTGAGCAGTTCTTC
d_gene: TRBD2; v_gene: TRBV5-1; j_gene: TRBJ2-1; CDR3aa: CASSRRAGGSYNEQFF; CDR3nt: TGCGCCAGCAGCCGAAGGGCGGGAGGCTCCTACAATGAGCAGTTCTTC
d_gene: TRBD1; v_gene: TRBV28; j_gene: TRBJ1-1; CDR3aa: CASLGQGERYTEAFF; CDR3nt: TGTGCCAGCCTCGGACAGGGTGAGCGGTACACTGAAGCTTTCTTT
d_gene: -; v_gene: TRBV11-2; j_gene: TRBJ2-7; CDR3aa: CASSFQGNYEQYF; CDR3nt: TGTGCCAGCAGCTTCCAGGGAAACTACGAGCAGTACTTC
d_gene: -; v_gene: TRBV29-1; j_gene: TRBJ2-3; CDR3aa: CSAIAASSTDTQYF; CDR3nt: TGCAGCGCCATAGCAGCTTCTAGCACAGATACGCAGTATTTT
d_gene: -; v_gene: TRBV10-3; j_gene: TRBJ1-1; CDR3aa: CAIRANKGRATEAFF; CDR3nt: TGTGCCATCAGGGCCAACAAGGGGAGGGCCACTGAAGCTTTCTTT
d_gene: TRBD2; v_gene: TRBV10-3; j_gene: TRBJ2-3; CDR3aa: CAITGLAGGTDTQYF; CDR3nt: TGTGCCATCACAGGGCTAGCGGGAGGAACAGATACGCAGTATTTT
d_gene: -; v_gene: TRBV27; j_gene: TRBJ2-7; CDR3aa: CASSLGGVIETYEQYF; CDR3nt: TGTGCCAGCAGTCTTGGAGGGGTCATTGAAACCTACGAGCAGTACTTC
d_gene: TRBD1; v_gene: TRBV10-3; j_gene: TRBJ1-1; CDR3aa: CAISAGHTQGGTEAFF; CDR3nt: TGTGCCATCAGTGCGGGACACACCCAGGGGGGCACTGAAGCTTTCTTT
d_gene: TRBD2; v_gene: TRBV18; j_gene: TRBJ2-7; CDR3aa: CASSPRPSGTYEQYF; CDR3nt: TGTGCCAGCTCACCCCGGCCTAGCGGGACCTACGAGCAGTACTTC
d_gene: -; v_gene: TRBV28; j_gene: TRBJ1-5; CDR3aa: CASSLVLRGPGNQPQHF; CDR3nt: TGTGCCAGCAGTTTAGTTTTGCGGGGGCCAGGCAATCAGCCCCAGCATTTT